These T cell receptor beta chains were read from a single sample in a study of T cells expressing NK-cell markers. TCRdb reprocessed the 5' RACE reads, keeping one entry per CDR3 protein, no DNA. This sample's table reports roughly 350,000 distinct CDR3 sequences. Material: blood T cells: a sorted CD56 or NKG2C T cell subset, CD4+ or CD8+ T cells, or bulk PBMC T cells (not recorded which). These receptors originate from a man aged 18 to 69 in good health. The CDR3 runs from the conserved cysteine through the conserved F or W.

v_call: TRBV12-3/TRBV12-4; j_call: TRBJ2-1; cdr3_aa: CASSPDARRNNEQFF
v_call: TRBV19; j_call: TRBJ2-1; cdr3_aa: CASSGIRGDEQFF
v_call: TRBV18; j_call: TRBJ1-6; cdr3_aa: CASSPSGEPLHF
v_call: TRBV24-1; j_call: TRBJ2-1; cdr3_aa: CATSGQRENNEQFF
v_call: TRBV27; j_call: TRBJ2-1; cdr3_aa: CASSFQGQVHYNEQFF
v_call: TRBV25-1; j_call: TRBJ1-6; cdr3_aa: CASRPQGQRNSPLHF
v_call: TRBV7-2; j_call: TRBJ2-2; cdr3_aa: CASSLRGGTGGTGELFF
v_call: TRBV28; j_call: TRBJ1-6; cdr3_aa: CASSEATGYNSPLHF
v_call: TRBV27; j_call: TRBJ2-2; cdr3_aa: CASTPSGTGVTGELFF
v_call: TRBV6-1; j_call: TRBJ2-5; cdr3_aa: CASSETGSGRETQYF
v_call: TRBV18; j_call: TRBJ1-2; cdr3_aa: CASSTTEIGGYTF
v_call: TRBV14; j_call: TRBJ2-1; cdr3_aa: CASSQDRWSSWFEQFF
v_call: TRBV3-1; j_call: TRBJ2-7; cdr3_aa: CASSQRYEQYF
v_call: TRBV6-5; j_call: TRBJ1-4; cdr3_aa: CASSFHGPSNEKLFF
v_call: TRBV5-1; j_call: TRBJ1-4; cdr3_aa: CASSPVGQYNEKLFF
v_call: TRBV4-1; j_call: TRBJ2-2; cdr3_aa: CASSHWRIRELFF
v_call: TRBV6-5; j_call: TRBJ2-1; cdr3_aa: CASSYGGLAANNEQFF
v_call: TRBV3-1; j_call: TRBJ1-4; cdr3_aa: CASSAHTIEKLFF
v_call: TRBV4-1; j_call: TRBJ1-2; cdr3_aa: CASSRYYEGPSNGYTF
v_call: TRBV27; j_call: TRBJ2-3; cdr3_aa: CASNRQGYTDTQYF
v_call: TRBV3-1; j_call: TRBJ1-5; cdr3_aa: CASSQGQGLNQPQHF
v_call: TRBV3-1; j_call: TRBJ2-5; cdr3_aa: CASSLRVAGGRETQYF
v_call: TRBV5-1; j_call: TRBJ2-5; cdr3_aa: CASRQGIYNFQYF
v_call: TRBV11-1; j_call: TRBJ2-4; cdr3_aa: CASSLTMAVGEAKNIQYF
v_call: TRBV3-1; j_call: TRBJ2-5; cdr3_aa: CASSQGTQARTTQYF
v_call: TRBV2; j_call: TRBJ2-3; cdr3_aa: CASTGDRLSTDTQYF
v_call: TRBV5-6; j_call: TRBJ2-3; cdr3_aa: CASSSMTGLVTDTQYF
v_call: TRBV28; j_call: TRBJ2-7; cdr3_aa: CASLQSGTAPQNYEQYF
v_call: TRBV28; j_call: TRBJ1-1; cdr3_aa: CASRTTTVTAFF
v_call: TRBV12-5; j_call: TRBJ2-6; cdr3_aa: CASAFRGRSSGANVLTF
v_call: TRBV7-6; j_call: TRBJ1-4; cdr3_aa: CASSPTLRPGQGIGGNEKLFF
v_call: TRBV7-9; j_call: TRBJ2-1; cdr3_aa: CASSLYRGNEQFF
v_call: TRBV9; j_call: TRBJ1-2; cdr3_aa: CASSVDGRPYGYTF
v_call: TRBV29-1; j_call: TRBJ1-2; cdr3_aa: CSAHRGPYGYTF
v_call: TRBV5-1; j_call: TRBJ2-3; cdr3_aa: CASSLASSGGKVTDTQYF
v_call: TRBV7-8; j_call: TRBJ2-3; cdr3_aa: CASSLDTGFTDTQYF
v_call: TRBV19; j_call: TRBJ1-2; cdr3_aa: CASSWTVGGYTF
v_call: TRBV6-1; j_call: TRBJ1-1; cdr3_aa: CASRWGGALGTEAFF
v_call: TRBV9; j_call: TRBJ2-1; cdr3_aa: CASSAKTSGSYNEQFF
v_call: TRBV24-1; j_call: TRBJ1-2; cdr3_aa: CATRTGGAGSGYTF
v_call: TRBV29-1; j_call: TRBJ1-1; cdr3_aa: CSVDNLSWLNTEAFF
v_call: TRBV18; j_call: TRBJ1-2; cdr3_aa: CASSASTGANYGYTF
v_call: TRBV3-1; j_call: TRBJ2-1; cdr3_aa: CASSHTGTGAYNEQFF
v_call: TRBV6-5; j_call: TRBJ2-3; cdr3_aa: CASSYRRSGLVGADTQYF
v_call: TRBV25-1; j_call: TRBJ2-1; cdr3_aa: CASSDLNRLKQFF
v_call: TRBV15; j_call: TRBJ2-7; cdr3_aa: CATSRDRAGAEQYF
v_call: TRBV7-9; j_call: TRBJ2-2; cdr3_aa: CASSLAVQGGELFF
v_call: TRBV9; j_call: TRBJ2-1; cdr3_aa: CASSTKQGRVGSEQFF